This T cell receptor (beta chain) appears in the sequencing data of a study of blood T cell repertoires in COVID-19. Germline V lookup: CDR1 MNHNS, CDR2 SASEGT. The length of the CDR3 is 13 residues. Between the trimmed V and J ends, which lost 3 bases and 1 base, there was a span of 6 bases. Original processing methods: Amplification of reference gene primers provided the estimated nucleated cell counts. Sequenced by immunoSEQ multiplex PCR; TCRdb stores in-frame clones only, minus some. V and J calls and clone size are given by that table; D and trimming were obtained from the DNA. The sample includes 140,000 to 150,000 clones, 80% to 90% of them seen just once.

The chain couples TRBV6-1 to TRBJ1-1, with D hard to call. The specimen sequenced was peripheral blood. This clonotype was sampled from a woman aged 60 to 75 with COVID-19, enrolled during active disease. CDR3 sequence: CASSDPSNTEAFF. The CDR3 region has the DNA TGTGCCAGCAGTGATCCGTCGAACACTGAAGCTTTCTTT.